The next 17 T cell receptor beta chains were all read from a single sample in a study of cytomegalovirus exposure and HLA in healthy donors. Vbeta (60) and Jbeta (13) primers were used in the PCR. Only in-frame clones appear in the TCRdb table, and some are missing; sequencing was by immunoSEQ multiplex PCR. The sample lists tens of thousands of clones, about 65% seen once, with around a quarter in the top ten. The specimen sequenced was PBMCs. These receptor sequences come from a man over 45 in good health and CMV-seropositive.

Only a few counts were recorded for this clone. The chain recombines TRBV2 with TRBJ2-1, with 7 bases matching TRBD2. CDR3 length: 15 residues. The V and J ends lost 3 bases and 1 base, in that order; junction bases with no gene match: 3. Germline lookup yields CDR1 SNHLY and CDR2 FYNNEI. The CDR3 loop is CASSERAGSYNEQFF. The CDR3 DNA is TGTGCCAGCAGTGAGAGAGCGGGGTCCTACAATGAGCAGTTCTTC.

The chain has TRBV30 and TRBJ2-7; 9 bases map to TRBD1. This CDR3 is built from 14 residues. V trimming: 2 bases; J trimming: 6 bases; junction bases outside the gene matches: 8. Per germline, CDR1 GTSNPN and CDR2 SVGIG (reference sequence). The CDR3: CAWSSGTGTLEQYF. The CDR3 nucleotides read TGTGCCTGGAGTTCCGGGACAGGGACCCTCGAGCAGTACTTC.

The chain couples TRBV27 to TRBJ1-6, with 9 bases lining up with TRBD1. CDR1 is MNHEY and CDR2 is SMNVEV in the germline V gene (reference sequence). Trimming removed 7 bases from V and 9 bases from J; junction bases left unmatched: 7. The CDR3 is made up of 14 amino acids. In nucleotides, the CDR3 is TGTGCCAGCACCCTGACAGGGGGATCTTCACCCCTCCACTTT. It is translated as CASTLTGGSSPLHF.

This CDR3 reads CASRGGQTNTGELFF. The CDR3, as DNA: TGTGCCAGCAGAGGGGGACAGACCAACACCGGGGAGCTGTTTTTT. The genes are TRBV7-9 and TRBJ2-2; TRBD1 matches at 7 bases. The germline V gene has CDR1 SEHNR and CDR2 FQNEAQ (reference sequence). J gave up 2 bases and V 6 bases, and 6 bases lay outside the gene matches. The CDR3 is made up of 15 amino acids. Combining the CDR3 with reference TRBV7-9 and TRBJ2-2 gives the whole variable domain DTGVSQNPRHKITKRGQNVTFRCDPISEHNRLYWYRQTLGQGPEFLTYFQNEAQLEKSRLLSDRFSAERPKGSFSTLEIQRTEQGDSAMYLCASRGGQTNTGELFFGEGSRLTVL.

V gene TRBV28 combines with J gene TRBJ2-7, with TRBD1 matching over 8 bases. With 8 bases clipped from V and 4 bases from J, the junction kept 4 bases outside the gene matches. CDR3 length: 12 amino acids. CDR1 is MDHEN, CDR2 SYDVKM, per germline. The CDR3 is CASCQGAYEQYF. In DNA form, the CDR3 reads TGTGCCAGCTGCCAGGGGGCTTACGAGCAGTACTTC.

The CDR3 here is CASSDGTGGKQYF. Written as DNA, the CDR3 is TGTGCCAGCAGTGACGGGACAGGGGGCAAGCAGTACTTC. The rearrangement uses TRBV6-4 and TRBJ2-7, with 12 bases lining up with TRBD1. The CDR3 runs 13 residues. V shed 2 bases, J shed 8 bases, and the junction held 1 base outside the gene matches. CDR1 is MRHNA, CDR2 SNTAGT, per germline.

This chain joins TRBV6-5 and TRBJ1-6, with TRBD1 identical over 9 bases. Trimming at V came to 2 bases and at J to 8 bases, leaving 4 bases not matched to a gene. The germline V gene encodes CDR1 MNHEY and CDR2 SVGAGI. The CDR3 totals 15 residues. CDR3 sequence: CASSYTQGAYSPLHF. CDR3 DNA sequence: TGTGCCAGCAGTTACACACAGGGGGCATATTCACCCCTCCACTTT.

The genes are TRBV4-3 and TRBJ2-7, with D possibly matching TRBD2 (6 bases). Germline CDR1 LGHNA, CDR2 YSLEER. The V end was cut by 0 bases, the J end by 3 bases, with 12 bases between. The CDR3 sequence is 15 residues long. CDR3 residues: CASSQDGQGLYEQYF. In nucleotides, the CDR3 is TGCGCCAGCAGCCAAGATGGGCAGGGACTCTACGAGCAGTACTTC.

The V and J genes are TRBV6-1 and TRBJ2-3; TRBD2 agrees at 10 bases. Trimming cost V 6 bases and J 3 bases; bases outside gene matches: 12. CDR1 and CDR2 (germline): MNHNS, SASEGT. The CDR3 has 17 amino acids. The CDR3 spells CASSEPRVLAGTDTQYF. The CDR3 DNA sequence: TGTGCCAGCAGCGAACCCCGGGTACTAGCGGGAACAGATACGCAGTATTTT.

The chain couples TRBV7-2 to TRBJ1-5, with D perhaps TRBD1 (6 bases). Germline assignment: CDR1 SGHTA and CDR2 FQGNSA. V lost 5 bases and J 0 bases, leaving 11 bases between the germline ends. This CDR3 comprises 15 residues. In DNA, the CDR3 is TGTGCCAGCAGCCACAGGGTGAATAGCAATCAGCCCCAGCATTTT. Translation gives CASSHRVNSNQPQHF.

On this clone itself: Other DNA sequences from this sample encode an identical CDR3 as well. The V gene is TRBV29-1, the J gene TRBJ2-7, with 10 bases aligning to TRBD1. This CDR3 is 14 amino acids long. Germline loops: CDR1 SQVTM, CDR2 ANQGSEA. V was clipped by 7 bases and J by 7 bases; unmatched bases: 13. The CDR3 spells CSAGTGQGKGEQYF. The DNA for the CDR3 is TGCAGCGCCGGGACGGGACAGGGGAAGGGGGAGCAGTACTTC.

This clone was detected a few times. The germline gene is not matched at one end of the junction; a read error may be the cause. This chain links TRBV5-4 with TRBJ2-1, with TRBD2 matching 10 bases. The CDR3 totals 15 residues. Germline-derived CDR1 and CDR2 are SGHNT and YYREEE (reference sequence). CDR3 nucleotides: TGCGCCAGCAGCTCCTCCGGACTAGCGGCCTATGAGCAGTTCTTC. This translates into CASSSSGLAAYEQFF.

The CDR3 coding sequence is TGTGCCAGCAGCTTACGGCTAGCGGGAGTAACAGATACGCAGTATTTT. Its protein product is CASSLRLAGVTDTQYF. This rearrangement joins TRBV7-8 to TRBJ2-3, with 10 positions matching TRBD2. V gave up 2 bases and J gave up 3 bases; unmatched junction bases: 5. Germline V gives CDR1 SGHVS, CDR2 FQNEAQ. The CDR3 totals 16 residues.

The V call is TRBV9, the J call TRBJ1-2; 7 nucleotides agree with TRBD1. This CDR3 is 14 amino acids long. The junction had 7 bases not matched to a gene; V was cut back by 0 bases and J by 8 bases. Germline V gene lookup returns CDR1 SGDLS and CDR2 YYNGEE. CDR3 nucleotides: TGTGCCAGCAGCGTAGGGACAGGAGCCGGCGGCTACACCTTC. Amino acids: CASSVGTGAGGYTF.

V usage is TRBV12-5 and J usage is TRBJ2-5; 9 nucleotides align to TRBD1. Per the germline V gene, CDR1 is LGHNT and CDR2 is FRNRAP. V shed 5 bases and J 5 bases; nucleotides not matched to a gene: 3. The CDR3 consists of 13 residues. In nucleotides, the CDR3 is TGTGCTAGTGGTGTGGACAGGGGCGAGACCCAGTACTTC. Translation: CASGVDRGETQYF.

The genes are TRBV10-3 and TRBJ2-5, with TRBD2 matching 7 bases. Germline V gene lookup returns CDR1 ENHRY and CDR2 SYGVKD. The CDR3 is made up of 12 amino acids. The junction had 4 bases not matched to a gene; V was cut back by 8 bases and J by 4 bases. In DNA, the CDR3 is TGTGCCATCCTTGGGGAGGGAGAGACCCAGTACTTC. It is translated as CAILGEGETQYF.

The chain recombines TRBV9 with TRBJ2-7; 10 nucleotides match TRBD1. V lost 2 bases to trimming and J lost 6 bases; unmatched junction nucleotides: 8. The CDR3 is 15 amino acids. The V gene's germline CDR1 is SGDLS and CDR2 YYNGEE. CDR3 in DNA: TGTGCCAGCAGCGTTGGGACAGGGGCCCTCTCCGAGCAGTACTTC. Its protein is CASSVGTGALSEQYF.